This TCR beta chain was sequenced in a study of shared clonotypes between healthy human individuals (dated by TCRdb to between 2020 and 2021). Some background on the complete study: The cohort included three men and a couple of women between 18 and 49 years of age. For each donor, CD4 naive and CD4 memory were each run on three plates, CD8 naive on two plates, and CD8 memory on one plate. To estimate repertoire size and how much clonotype sharing occurs between individuals, the study deeply sequenced the blood TCR repertoires of five healthy adults. Libraries were prepared and TCR repertoires were sequenced by different laboratories using diverse techniques, in order to increase sequencing depth and limit assay-specific biases. Each donor's leukapheresis produced roughly between roughly 0.9 and 8.9 billion PBMCs. Beyond this particular receptor, the publication reports: Pairwise subsampling led to the expectation that sequencing depth would affect the degree of clonotype sharing among donors. Higher generation probabilities were observed for clonotypes shared by all four sorted-subset donors than for non-shared clonotypes. Naive subsets generally had larger estimated clonotype richness than memory subsets. Sampling was restricted to blood, and TCR repertoires in tissues likely differ from the TCR repertoires found in blood. Because the study included a small number of donors, the genetic and exposure-history diversity represented was limited. Even with the large sequencing depth, rarefaction of the sorted-subset datasets indicated that sequencing was incomplete. Across several donors, roughly 5% of naive CD4, more than 3% of naive CD8, approximately 2.5% of memory CD4, and about 0.4% of memory CD8 clonotypes were shared.

Turning to this clone: The antigen this receptor binds is unknown. Per-base qualities were not stored, and no clone one base away is much larger.

The donors were healthy, HIV-negative adults with no recently reported acute infections or vaccinations. Every donor was a Caucasian adult living in Nashville, Tennessee, USA. CD4+ T cells were enriched by magnetic negative selection, after which naive cells were positively selected on CD45RA and the negative fraction was taken as the memory subset. Blood was collected by leukapheresis, and PBMCs were isolated by Ficoll-Histopaque density gradient centrifugation and then cryopreserved in liquid nitrogen vapor phase. Analytical flow cytometry was used to check the purity and quantity of each magnetically sorted T cell population. Genomic DNA was isolated from each sorted fraction and quantified by UV absorbance on a Nanodrop 2000c. Using the deep immunoSEQ assay, multiplex PCR amplified TCR CDR3 regions from genomic DNA. Extracted genomic DNA from each cell subset was spread evenly across all wells of several immunoSEQ 96-well plates, with each plate serving as a replicate. Each replicate PCR for sorted subsets received about 200 ng genomic DNA, equal to about 29,000 T cell genomes. Purified libraries were quantified with a Qubit 3.0 fluorometer, sized on a Bioanalyzer 2100, and re-quantified with the KAPA Library Quantification kit. Every immunoSEQ 96-well plate was sequenced on a separate single-read 150-cycle Illumina NextSeq 550 flow cell. The study's own analysis went as follows. Because the immunoSEQ output included only junctional sequences and no quality scores, the filtering could not be the same as the filtering used for full-length reads. To assign V/J genes and CDR3, sequences were annotated against IMGT germline references using PyIR, a Python wrapper for IgBLAST v1.9. Reads with weak V/J assignments (E-value above 1e-6), missing CDR3, stop codons, out-of-frame junctions, or ambiguous translated residues were removed. A V3J clonotype was defined by an identical inferred V gene, J gene, and CDR3 amino acid sequence. Percentage overlap between repertoires was calculated by dividing the number of shared unique clonotypes by the size of the smaller repertoire. Repertoire richness was assessed with RTK rarefaction, the Chao1 estimator, and Recon v2.1 estimates of unobserved clonotypes. OLGA was used to compute generation probabilities for all TCRbeta clonotypes that the gDNA method yielded from a few donors. In its TCRdb copy, this immuneACCESS table keeps in-frame sequences only and misses some clones. Where compared with another copy, unresolved V genes explain less than half of these, and the others have no known cause. V, J and clone size are those of that table, while D and trimming were read from the DNA. The sample includes under 1,100,000 clones, with about 76% observed a single time. The top ten clonotypes cover around 1.5% of the sample.

The sequence was collected from a man younger than 35 in good health. Sequencing input: memory CD4+ T cells sorted from blood. The intended sense of this specimen's cell subset or site label: CD45RA-negative fraction.

Here is the DNA: TGTGCCAGCAGTGAAGTTGGACAGGGCCCCCAAGAGACCCAGTACTTC. The encoded protein is CASSEVGQGPQETQYF. The chain was built from TRBV6-1 and TRBJ2-5; 8 bases in the middle match TRBD1. CDR1 MNHNS and CDR2 SASEGT were looked up in the germline V gene. CDR3 length: 16 amino acids, cysteine to phenylalanine. The entry retains the CDR3 DNA only, 48 bases that are in frame from base 1. V is pruned by 1 base and J by 1 base, leaving 5 bases of the junction without a gene match.